The 19 T cell receptor beta chains presented below share a single source sample, sequenced in a study of T cell repertoires in cytomegalovirus infection. MiXCR was run by TCRdb on the reads, yielding one entry per CDR3 protein. The data contain 170,000 or so distinct CDR3 sequences, about 15% of them singletons. Sequenced: CD8+ T cells from PBMCs. Source of these receptors: a human donor in good health (CMV status not recorded). Some clones in this sample may be carry-over from other donors' samples.

The rearrangement links TRBV7-9 to TRBJ2-5, with D perhaps TRBD1 (6 bases). The CDR3 length is 14 residues. Germline loops: CDR1 SEHNR, CDR2 FQNEAQ (reference sequence). V lost 5 bases, J lost 1 base, and 11 bases lay in between. The CDR3 region is CASSTGQSQETQYF. The DNA for the CDR3 is TGTGCCAGCAGCACCGGACAGTCCCAAGAGACCCAGTACTTC.

In this sample, this clonotype turned up a few times. The chain combines TRBV29-1 with TRBJ1-2; D may be TRBD1 (6 bases). The CDR3 totals 13 residues. The ends were cut back, 7 bases at V and 4 bases at J, with 16 bases in the middle. Germline assignment: CDR1 SQVTM and CDR2 ANQGSEA. The CDR3 sequence is CSAVPTGTYGYTF. DNA of the CDR3: TGCAGCGCCGTCCCGACAGGAACCTATGGCTACACCTTC.

The V call is TRBV20-1, the J call TRBJ2-7, with D possibly TRBD1 on 7 matching bases. The length of the CDR3 is 14 residues. Germline V gene data show CDR1 as DFQATT and CDR2 as SNEGSKA (reference sequence). The V gene lost 3 bases and the J gene lost 6 bases, with 18 bases spanning the gap. The CDR3 coding sequence is TGCAGTGCTAGGGATGTTCAGGGGGGCGGCGAGCAGTACTTC. Amino acids: CSARDVQGGGEQYF.

The table lists this clonotype with a few counts. The chain links TRBV11-2 to TRBJ2-3, with D unclear. CDR1 is SGHAT and CDR2 is FQNNGV in the germline V gene. There are 14 residues in the CDR3. With 10 bases removed from V and 2 bases from J, the gap between germline ends came to 16 bases. For the CDR3, the DNA is TGTGCCACCTCGACGGAGCCCTACACAGATACGCAGTATTTT. This sequence encodes CATSTEPYTDTQYF.

This clonotype turned up a few times. V is TRBV14 and J is TRBJ1-1, with TRBD1 as a possible D gene (5 bases). Germline V CDR1 and CDR2: SGHDN, FVKESK. V was trimmed by 4 bases and J by 4 bases, leaving 13 bases between them. The CDR3 totals 14 residues. In DNA form, the CDR3 reads TGTGCCAGCAGCCTTACGGGGACCGGCACTGAAGCTTTCTTT. Its protein product is CASSLTGTGTEAFF.

This clonotype was counted a few times. J is TRBJ2-7 and V is TRBV7-9; the D gene could be TRBD1 or TRBD2 (5 bases each). Trimming took 5 bases from V and 1 from J, leaving 18 bases between them. Per germline, CDR1 SEHNR and CDR2 FQNEAQ (reference sequence). The CDR3 runs to 16 residues. CDR3 amino acids: CASSRSGGHESYEQYF. The CDR3 nucleotides read TGTGCCAGCAGCCGCTCTGGAGGACATGAATCCTACGAGCAGTACTTC.

This clonotype was recorded at least ten times. The J gene is TRBJ1-5, the V gene TRBV7-2; the D gene is possibly TRBD1 (6 bases). V lost 3 bases and J 7 bases, leaving 7 bases between the germline ends. This CDR3 spans 12 amino acids. The germline gives CDR1 SGHTA, CDR2 FQGNSA. Here the CDR3 DNA reads TGTGCCAGCAGCTTGGGGGGCCAGCCCCAGCATTTT. Amino acids: CASSLGGQPQHF.

The chain recombines TRBV12-3 or TRBV12-4 with TRBJ1-1, with 8 bases lining up with TRBD1. The junction had 13 bases not matched to a gene; V was cut back by 4 bases and J by 6 bases. This CDR3 is 16 amino acids long. The CDR3: CASSSHWTGPGAEAFF. The DNA of the CDR3 is TGTGCCAGCAGTTCCCACTGGACAGGGCCTGGCGCTGAAGCTTTCTTT.

The chain employs TRBV6-6 and TRBJ1-1, with D maybe TRBD1 (6 bases). Germline V gives CDR1 MNHNY, CDR2 SVGAGI (reference sequence). V was trimmed by 2 bases and J by 2 bases, leaving 9 bases between them. The CDR3 consists of 14 residues. As DNA, the CDR3 is TGTGCCAGCAGTTACGGACAGACTAACACTGAAGCTTTCTTT. Amino acid sequence: CASSYGQTNTEAFF.

The table lists this clonotype with a few counts. CDR3 sequence reads: CASRFSVSGQETQYF. The CDR3 bases are TGTGCCAGCAGATTTAGCGTCAGCGGACAAGAGACCCAGTACTTC. The chain couples TRBV7-2 to TRBJ2-5, with D tentatively TRBD2 (5 bases). This CDR3 is built from 15 residues. The V end lost 6 bases, the J end lost 2 bases, and 16 bases lay between the germline ends. The germline V gene encodes CDR1 SGHTA and CDR2 FQGNSA.

The V call is TRBV7-2, the J call TRBJ1-1, with D unclear. Germline CDR1 and CDR2: SGHTA and FQGNSA. The CDR3 totals 13 residues. V lost 0 bases, J lost 5 bases, and 7 bases lay in between. In DNA form, the CDR3 reads TGTGCCAGCAGCTTAGCGAAAGGGACTGAAGCTTTCTTT. Its protein is CASSLAKGTEAFF.

This clonotype was seen many times. The V gene is TRBV30, the J gene TRBJ1-5; possibly TRBD1 for D (5 bases). Germline values: CDR1 GTSNPN, CDR2 SVGIG (reference sequence). The length of the CDR3 is 13 residues. The V and J ends lost 5 bases and 3 bases respectively, with 11 bases between them. The DNA for the CDR3 is TGTGCCTGGGGGGACGGTTACAATCAGCCCCAGCATTTT. Translation: CAWGDGYNQPQHF.

This clonotype was found a few times. J is TRBJ1-1 and V is TRBV5-6, with a possible D match to TRBD1 (6 bases). The V gene lost 3 bases and the J gene lost 0 bases, with 27 bases spanning the gap. CDR1 SGHDT and CDR2 YYEEEE come from the germline V gene. This CDR3 region has 20 residues. The CDR3 nucleotides are TGTGCCAGCAGCTGGGGCCCGGGACACACAAACTTTAACATGAACACTGAAGCTTTCTTT. Translated: CASSWGPGHTNFNMNTEAFF.

The chain couples TRBV28 to TRBJ1-1; D is undetermined. The germline V gene encodes CDR1 MDHEN and CDR2 SYDVKM. The CDR3 is 8 residues long. V lost 5 bases to trimming and J lost 11 bases, with 3 bases between them. The CDR3 loop is CASSPAFF. CDR3 in DNA: TGTGCCAGCAGTCCCGCTTTCTTT.

This clonotype was counted many times. V gene TRBV7-2 combines with J gene TRBJ2-7; 9 positions agree with TRBD1. CDR1 is SGHTA, CDR2 FQGNSA, per germline. CDR3 length equals 18 residues. Losses at the gene ends were 5 bases for V and 1 base for J; bases not matched to a gene: 15. This chain's CDR3 is CASSPSPRTGAKSYEQYF. The CDR3 bases are TGTGCCAGCAGCCCCAGCCCCCGGACAGGGGCCAAATCCTACGAGCAGTACTTC.

The chain couples TRBV7-9 to TRBJ2-7, with 11 bases lining up with TRBD1. This CDR3 is built from 14 residues. Unmatched junction bases numbered 4, after V lost 5 bases and J lost 4 bases. The germline CDR1 and CDR2 sequences are SEHNR and FQNEAQ (reference sequence). The CDR3 sequence is CASSGGDRGYEQYF. CDR3 coding DNA: TGTGCCAGCAGCGGCGGGGACAGGGGGTACGAGCAGTACTTC.

This clonotype was counted many times. The chain combines TRBV7-2 with TRBJ2-5; 9 positions agree with TRBD1. CDR3 size: 15 residues. V was clipped by 3 bases and J by 4 bases; unmatched bases: 6. Germline V gene sequence: CDR1 SGHTA, CDR2 FQGNSA. CDR3 amino acids: CASSLGGGQGETQYF. DNA for the CDR3: TGTGCCAGCAGCTTGGGAGGGGGACAGGGAGAGACCCAGTACTTC.

This sequence joins TRBV20-1 and TRBJ2-7, with D possibly being TRBD2 (6 bases). V was trimmed by 3 bases and J by 3 bases, leaving 12 bases between them. This CDR3 has 13 amino acids. Germline V gene lookup returns CDR1 DFQATT and CDR2 SNEGSKA (reference sequence). CDR3 DNA sequence: TGCAGTGCTAGGGGCGGGGAGAACTACGAGCAGTACTTC. Its translation is CSARGGENYEQYF.

The chain links TRBV6-2 or TRBV6-3 to TRBJ2-1, with a tentative D call TRBD2 (6 bases). Trimming cost V 4 bases and J 0 bases, with 7 bases left between them. Germline V CDR1 and CDR2: MNHEY, SVGEGT. The CDR3 covers 14 residues. The CDR3: CASSWDFSYNEQFF. The CDR3 DNA sequence: TGTGCCAGCAGTTGGGACTTCTCCTACAATGAGCAGTTCTTC.